The rows below give T cell receptor beta chains drawn from one sample of a study of beta chain features in type 1 diabetes. Clones were read by immunoSEQ multiplex PCR, and TCRdb kept only the in-frame ones, dropping some. This sample has about 320,000 clones, with roughly 15% found just once. Sequencing was performed on central memory CD4+ T cells from blood. Source of these receptors: a man aged 25-40 years in good health. Each CDR3 is given with its conserved first and last residue. A D gene is named only where the DNA matches it firmly. Size is omitted from some rows. Given values are once, few, many or a class for expanded clones.

CDR3: CASSLGTGQETQYF; DNA: TGTGCCAGCAGCCTTGGGACTGGGCAAGAGACCCAGTACTTC; V: TRBV4-2; J: TRBJ2-5; size: NA; D: NA
CDR3: CASSLETERQFF; DNA: TGTGCCAGCAGCTTAGAAACCGAACGGCAGTTCTTC; V: TRBV11-3; J: TRBJ2-1; size: few; D: NA
CDR3: CASSPTPRLAVGELFF; DNA: TGTGCCAGCAGCCCTACCCCAAGACTAGCGGTCGGGGAGCTGTTTTTT; V: TRBV5-4; J: TRBJ2-2; size: NA; D: TRBD2
CDR3: CASSGGRVTGELFF; DNA: TGTGCCAGCAGCGGGGGGAGGGTTACCGGGGAGCTGTTTTTT; V: TRBV9; J: TRBJ2-2; size: few; D: TRBD2
CDR3: CASSEADRGREKLFF; DNA: TGTGCCAGCAGTGAAGCCGACAGGGGGCGCGAAAAACTGTTTTTT; V: TRBV2; J: TRBJ1-4; size: NA; D: TRBD1
CDR3: CASSKAEGQVTQYF; DNA: TGTGCCAGCAGTAAAGCGGAAGGGCAGGTTACGCAGTATTTT; V: TRBV2; J: TRBJ2-3; size: few; D: NA
CDR3: CSVVGISGNTIYF; DNA: TGCAGCGTTGTGGGTATCTCTGGAAACACCATATATTTT; V: TRBV29-1; J: TRBJ1-3; size: NA; D: NA
CDR3: CSVGPRDTQYF; DNA: TGCAGCGTTGGGCCTAGAGATACGCAGTATTTT; V: TRBV29-1; J: TRBJ2-3; size: few; D: NA
CDR3: CASSFVAYEQYF; DNA: TGTGCCAGCAGCTTCGTAGCCTACGAGCAGTACTTC; V: TRBV7-2; J: TRBJ2-7; size: many; D: NA
CDR3: CASSPAGTDPQQYF; DNA: TGTGCCAGCTCACCAGCGGGGACGGATCCACAGCAGTACTTC; V: TRBV18; J: TRBJ2-7; size: NA; D: NA
CDR3: CASQGGNQPQHF; DNA: TGTGCCTCCCAGGGCGGTAATCAGCCCCAGCATTTT; V: TRBV5-4; J: TRBJ1-5; size: few; D: NA
CDR3: CASSLKTGVAKNIQYF; DNA: TGTGCCAGCAGCTTAAAGACAGGGGTGGCCAAAAACATTCAGTACTTC; V: TRBV11-2; J: TRBJ2-4; size: NA; D: TRBD1
CDR3: CASSYDGARNSPLHF; DNA: TGTGCCAGCAGTTACGATGGGGCGAGGAATTCACCCCTCCACTTT; V: TRBV6-5; J: TRBJ1-6; size: NA; D: NA
CDR3: CASSQSYNQPQHF; DNA: TGTGCCAGCAGCCAGAGTTACAATCAGCCCCAGCATTTT; V: TRBV6-1; J: TRBJ1-5; size: few; D: NA
CDR3: CASSQEVPGQGAGELFF; DNA: TGCGCCAGCAGCCAAGAAGTCCCGGGACAGGGGGCCGGGGAGCTGTTTTTT; V: TRBV4-3; J: TRBJ2-2; size: many; D: TRBD1
CDR3: CASSFQGANTGELFF; DNA: TGCGCCAGCAGCTTCCAGGGGGCGAACACCGGGGAGCTGTTTTTT; V: TRBV5-1; J: TRBJ2-2; size: few; D: TRBD1